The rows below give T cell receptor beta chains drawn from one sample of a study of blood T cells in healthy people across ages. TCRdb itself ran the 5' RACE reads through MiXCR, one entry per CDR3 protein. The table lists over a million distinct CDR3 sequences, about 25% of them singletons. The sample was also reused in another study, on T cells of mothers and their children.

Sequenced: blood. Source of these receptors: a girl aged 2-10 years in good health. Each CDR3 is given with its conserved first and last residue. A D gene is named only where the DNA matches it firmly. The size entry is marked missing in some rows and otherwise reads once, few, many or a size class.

cdr3_aa: CASFLGSSYNEQFF; cdr3_nt: TGTGCCAGTTTCCTAGGGAGCTCCTACAATGAGCAGTTCTTC; d_call: NA; clone_size: NA; j_call: TRBJ2-1; v_call: TRBV7-9; cdr3_length: 14
cdr3_aa: CASSIPTSGEPYEQYF; cdr3_nt: TGTGCCAGCAGTATTCCGACTAGCGGCGAACCCTACGAGCAGTACTTC; d_call: TRBD2; clone_size: few; j_call: TRBJ2-7; v_call: TRBV28; cdr3_length: 16
cdr3_aa: CASSFRARGLYEQYF; cdr3_nt: NA; d_call: NA; clone_size: few; j_call: TRBJ2-7; v_call: TRBV12-3/TRBV12-4; cdr3_length: 15
cdr3_aa: CSAPDRGPLAKNIQYF; cdr3_nt: TGCAGTGCACCCGACAGGGGGCCTTTAGCCAAAAACATTCAGTACTTC; d_call: TRBD1; clone_size: many; j_call: TRBJ2-4; v_call: TRBV20-1; cdr3_length: 16
cdr3_aa: CSARGPGANVLTF; cdr3_nt: TGCAGTGCTAGGGGACCTGGGGCCAACGTCCTGACTTTC; d_call: NA; clone_size: many; j_call: TRBJ2-6; v_call: TRBV20-1; cdr3_length: 13
cdr3_aa: CASSFLAHSYEQYF; cdr3_nt: TGTGCCAGCAGTTTTCTAGCGCACTCCTACGAGCAGTACTTC; d_call: NA; clone_size: NA; j_call: TRBJ2-7; v_call: TRBV5-5; cdr3_length: 14
cdr3_aa: CASSAFGIDEQFF; cdr3_nt: TGTGCCAGCAGCGCCTTTGGTATTGATGAGCAGTTCTTC; d_call: NA; clone_size: NA; j_call: TRBJ2-1; v_call: TRBV7-8; cdr3_length: 13
cdr3_aa: CASSHESSGSLSYNEQFF; cdr3_nt: TGTGCCAGCAGCCATGAGTCCAGCGGGAGTTTGTCCTACAATGAGCAGTTCTTC; d_call: TRBD2; clone_size: NA; j_call: TRBJ2-1; v_call: TRBV4-2; cdr3_length: 18
cdr3_aa: CSVEEGGHGYTF; cdr3_nt: TGCAGCGTTGAAGAAGGGGGCCATGGCTACACCTTC; d_call: TRBD1; clone_size: few; j_call: TRBJ1-2; v_call: TRBV29-1; cdr3_length: 12
cdr3_aa: CASSVEPSYEQYF; cdr3_nt: TGTGCCAGCAGCGTAGAACCCTCCTACGAGCAGTACTTC; d_call: NA; clone_size: NA; j_call: TRBJ2-7; v_call: TRBV9; cdr3_length: 13
cdr3_aa: CASSLVTEQFF; cdr3_nt: TGTGCCAGCAGTTTAGTTACAGAGCAGTTCTTC; d_call: NA; clone_size: few; j_call: TRBJ2-1; v_call: TRBV12-3/TRBV12-4; cdr3_length: 11
cdr3_aa: CASTTRGGVLYEQYF; cdr3_nt: TGTGCCAGCACCACGCGGGGAGGCGTCCTCTACGAGCAGTACTTC; d_call: NA; clone_size: NA; j_call: TRBJ2-7; v_call: TRBV6-2/TRBV6-3; cdr3_length: 15
cdr3_aa: CSVEDSTPPSF; cdr3_nt: TGCAGCGTTGAAGATTCGACTCCCCCGTCCTTC; d_call: NA; clone_size: few; j_call: TRBJ2-5; v_call: TRBV29-1; cdr3_length: 11
cdr3_aa: CASSLGTINEQFF; cdr3_nt: TGTGCCAGCAGCTTAGGGACTATCAATGAGCAGTTCTTC; d_call: NA; clone_size: many; j_call: TRBJ2-1; v_call: TRBV11-2; cdr3_length: 13
cdr3_aa: CSARAPGQRSFDNEQFF; cdr3_nt: TGCAGTGCTAGAGCACCGGGACAGAGGTCCTTCGACAATGAGCAGTTCTTC; d_call: TRBD1; clone_size: NA; j_call: TRBJ2-1; v_call: TRBV20-1; cdr3_length: 17
cdr3_aa: CSASLDRGTNEQFF; cdr3_nt: TGCAGTGCTAGTTTGGACAGGGGCACCAATGAGCAGTTCTTC; d_call: TRBD1; clone_size: few; j_call: TRBJ2-1; v_call: TRBV20-1; cdr3_length: 14
cdr3_aa: CSAPGGKPNSPLHF; cdr3_nt: TGCAGTGCCCCAGGGGGCAAACCGAATTCACCCCTCCACTTT; d_call: TRBD1; clone_size: NA; j_call: TRBJ1-6; v_call: TRBV20-1; cdr3_length: 14
cdr3_aa: CASSLHRASSYEQYF; cdr3_nt: TGTGCCAGCAGCTTACACAGGGCGTCTTCCTACGAGCAGTACTTC; d_call: NA; clone_size: NA; j_call: TRBJ2-7; v_call: TRBV28; cdr3_length: 15
cdr3_aa: CASSSRLTDDEQFF; cdr3_nt: TGTGCCAGCAGCTCACGCCTGACGGACGATGAGCAGTTCTTC; d_call: NA; clone_size: few; j_call: TRBJ2-1; v_call: TRBV7-2; cdr3_length: 14
cdr3_aa: CASSTGTREQFF; cdr3_nt: TGTGCCAGCAGCACCGGGACTCGTGAGCAGTTCTTC; d_call: NA; clone_size: few; j_call: TRBJ2-1; v_call: TRBV28; cdr3_length: 12
cdr3_aa: CASSFSAGGGSRGYTF; cdr3_nt: TGTGCCAGCAGTTTTTCCGCAGGGGGCGGTTCGCGCGGCTACACCTTC; d_call: TRBD1; clone_size: NA; j_call: TRBJ1-2; v_call: TRBV12-3/TRBV12-4; cdr3_length: 16
cdr3_aa: CAIRDRVYGYTF; cdr3_nt: TGTGCCATCCGGGACAGGGTCTATGGCTACACCTTC; d_call: TRBD1; clone_size: NA; j_call: TRBJ1-2; v_call: TRBV10-3; cdr3_length: 12